The present T cell receptor beta chain was sequenced within a study of blood T cell repertoires in COVID-19. Study-wide context: Samples of COVID-19 (acute and convalescent) were obtained from the United States, Italy and Spain. PBMCs, B-cell-depleted T cells, or T cells were the source of the cDNA or gDNA that made up the material.

As processed by the authors: Quantification of nucleated cells was approximated via reference gene primer amplification. Libraries were prepared by immunoSEQ multiplex PCR; TCRdb keeps only in-frame clonotypes and omits some of them. V, J and clone size reflect that table, while D and trimming were determined from the DNA. The profile shows 96,000 or so clones, more than 80% of them singletons. The CDR3 contains 12 residues. Germline V gene data show CDR1 as MNHEY and CDR2 as SMNVEV (reference sequence). Unmatched junction bases numbered 5, after V lost 4 bases and J lost 10 bases. Seattle patient enrollment occurred during active infection, with longitudinal follow-up thereafter.

The chain carries TRBV27 and TRBJ1-2; 8 nucleotides line up with TRBD1. The material sequenced was peripheral blood. The origin of this receptor is an elderly man with COVID-19, enrolled during active disease. The CDR3 DNA follows: TGTGCCAGCAGTTCGGACAGGGCCTACTACACCTTC. Encoded protein: CASSSDRAYYTF.